This T cell receptor beta chain was sequenced during a study of blood T cell repertoires in COVID-19. Study summary: PBMCs, B-cell-depleted T cells, or T cells provided the cDNA or gDNA that made up the material.

Original processing methods: Reference gene primer amplification in the assay estimated nucleated cell counts. Only in-frame clones appear in the TCRdb table, and some are missing; sequencing was by immunoSEQ multiplex PCR. V, J and clone size are taken as reported in that table, and D and trimming were inferred from the DNA itself. This sample yields about 84,000 clones, of which around nine tenths are seen a single time; 1% to 1.5% belongs to the top ten. The length of the CDR3 is 13 residues. Deletions cut 2 bases from V and 5 bases from J, with 8 bases between. The germline V gene encodes CDR1 SGHTA and CDR2 FQGNSA.

The sequencing input was peripheral blood. The V gene is TRBV7-2, the J gene TRBJ2-3; tentatively, D is TRBD1 (5 bases). This TCR derives from an elderly man with active or convalescent COVID-19. The CDR3 loop reads CASSLTTGDTQYF. CDR3 in DNA: TGTGCCAGCAGCTTAACCACAGGAGATACGCAGTATTTT.